Presented here are 32 T cell receptor beta chains from one specimen sequenced in a study of blood T cell repertoires in COVID-19. TCRdb's table, derived via immunoSEQ multiplex PCR, lists solely in-frame clones and lacks some. Of around 200,000 clones detected, 86% appear once; the ten largest clones hold around 4%. The sequencing sample was made of PBMCs or T cells enriched from blood (not recorded which). Receptors were obtained from a woman in her twenties or thirties who had been exposed to COVID-19.

V and J are TRBV18 and TRBJ2-3; 8 bases align to TRBD2. J lost 1 base, V lost 4 bases, and 16 bases had no gene match. There are 19 residues in the CDR3. From germline, CDR1 is KGHSH and CDR2 LQKENI. CDR3 region: CASSLLSSGAAGGTDTQYF. In DNA form, the CDR3 reads TGTGCCAGCTCACTTTTGTCTTCAGGGGCAGCGGGAGGCACAGATACGCAGTATTTT.

This chain connects TRBV6-5 to TRBJ1-2; no firm D call. Germline loops: CDR1 MNHEY, CDR2 SVGAGI. Trimming pared 10 bases from V and 3 bases from J, leaving 18 bases between. The CDR3 is made up of 14 amino acids. CDR3 bases: TGTGCCACCCAACGGGAGGGAATGGACTATGGCTACACCTTC. Translated, it gives CATQREGMDYGYTF.

The genes are TRBV28 and TRBJ1-3, with unresolved D. V was clipped by 5 bases and J by 1 base, with 6 bases between them. Per the germline V gene, CDR1 is MDHEN and CDR2 is SYDVKM. This CDR3 spans 13 amino acids. In nucleotides, the CDR3 is TGTGCCAGCAGTCCCCTGTCTGGAAACACCATATATTTT. It specifies CASSPLSGNTIYF.

CDR3 loop: CSALEDEQFF. As DNA, the CDR3 is TGCAGTGCTCTCGAGGATGAGCAGTTCTTC. The rearrangement joins TRBV20-1 to TRBJ2-1; D gene unclear. The ends were cut back, 5 bases at V and 8 bases at J, with 7 bases in the middle. This CDR3 is built from 10 residues. Germline V gives CDR1 DFQATT, CDR2 SNEGSKA (reference sequence).

V usage is TRBV9 and J usage is TRBJ1-1; maybe TRBD1 (6 bases). Trimming left V 2 bases short and J 1 base short, with 9 bases between. Germline V gene lookup returns CDR1 SGDLS and CDR2 YYNGEE. The CDR3 loop spans 14 amino acids. CDR3 sequence (DNA): TGTGCCAGCAGCGTTGAGGGGGAGAACACTGAAGCTTTCTTT. Translated: CASSVEGENTEAFF.

This chain uses TRBV5-1 with TRBJ1-4, with D hard to call. V was shortened by 3 bases and J by 7 bases, with 16 bases between the two germline ends. CDR1 and CDR2 (germline): SGHRS, YFSETQ. The CDR3 length is 15 residues. CDR3 amino acids: CASSWKQRDGEKLFF. The CDR3 region has the DNA TGCGCCAGCAGCTGGAAACAGAGGGATGGTGAAAAACTGTTTTTT.

The sample holds a few counts of this clone. V gene TRBV14 combines with J gene TRBJ1-1; D perhaps matches TRBD1 (5 bases). Deletions cut 2 bases from V and 4 bases from J, with 17 bases between. The CDR3 spans 16 residues. Germline values: CDR1 SGHDN, CDR2 FVKESK. CDR3 DNA: TGTGCCAGCAGCCAATGGAGGGGTCATCATTCCACTGAAGCTTTCTTT. Residues: CASSQWRGHHSTEAFF.

The V call is TRBV24-1, the J call TRBJ1-2; D unresolved. This CDR3 has 16 amino acids. The V gene's germline CDR1 is KGHDR and CDR2 SFDVKD. The germline V and J ends were trimmed by 7 bases and 5 bases, with 22 bases remaining between them. DNA of the CDR3: TGTGCCACCAGAACCCCAGAAGTGACGGAGCGGTATGGCTACACCTTC. It translates to CATRTPEVTERYGYTF.

The rearrangement joins TRBV21-1 to TRBJ1-2; no check of the table's D call, TRBD1, against the DNA was made. TRBV21-1 is marked as a pseudogene. The length of the CDR3 is 14 residues. The CDR3 DNA reads TGTGCCAGCAGCAAAGGGCCAGGGGGTGGTGGCTACACCTTC. This translates into CASSKGPGGGGYTF.

This chain connects TRBV7-3 to TRBJ2-6; 8 nucleotides align to TRBD1. The CDR3 covers 20 residues. Germline CDR1 reads SGHTA; CDR2 reads FQGTGA. V shed 5 bases and J 0 bases; nucleotides not matched to a gene: 15. CDR3 in amino acids: CASSPQPFDRGLSGANVLTF. In nucleotides, the CDR3 is TGTGCCAGCAGCCCTCAACCTTTCGACAGGGGCCTCTCTGGGGCCAACGTCCTGACTTTC.

V usage is TRBV15 and J usage is TRBJ1-2, with a possible D match to TRBD1 (5 bases). The V gene's germline CDR1 is LNHNV and CDR2 YYDKDF (reference sequence). The ends were cut back, 8 bases at V and 3 bases at J, with 16 bases in the middle. This CDR3 is built from 14 residues. CDR3 sequence reads: CATRRAGKDYGYTF. The CDR3 nucleotides read TGTGCCACCCGGCGTGCAGGGAAGGACTATGGCTACACCTTC.

The genes are TRBV4-2 and TRBJ1-6; TRBD1 aligns across 9 bases. The CDR3 covers 17 residues. V gave up 3 bases and J gave up 8 bases; unmatched junction bases: 11. The V gene's germline CDR1 is LGHNA and CDR2 YNFKEQ. CDR3 DNA sequence: TGTGCCAGCAGCCATGGAGGTTTCGACAGGGGGGATTCACCCCTCCACTTT. As protein: CASSHGGFDRGDSPLHF.

The chain joins TRBV6-5 to TRBJ2-7; a weak D match, TRBD2 (6 bases). The V end was cut by 3 bases, the J end by 5 bases, with 14 bases between. Germline V CDR1 and CDR2: MNHEY, SVGAGI. The CDR3 contains 14 residues. This CDR3 reads CASSYRRGYNEQYF. CDR3 bases: TGTGCCAGCAGTTATCGGAGGGGATACAACGAGCAGTACTTC.

The CDR3 nucleotides are TGTGCCAGCAGTGAGATGGTCAGGGCGGTTCATGGCTACACCTTC. It encodes CASSEMVRAVHGYTF. The chain employs TRBV2 and TRBJ1-2, with D possibly TRBD1 on 5 matching bases. The length of the CDR3 is 15 residues. Germline-derived CDR1 and CDR2 are SNHLY and FYNNEI. V lost 3 bases and J lost 6, with 17 bases in between. The full variable domain, completed using reference TRBV2 and TRBJ1-2, is EPEVTQTPSHQVTQMGQEVILRCVPISNHLYFYWYRQILGQKVEFLVSFYNNEISEKSEIFDDQFSVERPDGSNFTLKIRSTKLEDSAMYFCASSEMVRAVHGYTFGSGTRLTVV.

The genes are TRBV19 and TRBJ1-4; D is undetermined. The CDR3 is 14 amino acids. Germline lookup yields CDR1 LNHDA and CDR2 SQIVND (reference sequence). Trimming pared 3 bases from V and 7 bases from J, leaving 12 bases between. Here the CDR3 DNA reads TGTGCCAGTAGTATCAGGCAGGCTGGTGAAAAACTGTTTTTT. Translating gives CASSIRQAGEKLFF.

This clone occurred a few times. This chain links TRBV29-1 with TRBJ2-1; tentative D call: TRBD2 (5 bases). Trimming removed 4 bases from V and 4 bases from J, with 20 bases in between. This CDR3 spans 16 amino acids. The germline V gene has CDR1 SQVTM and CDR2 ANQGSEA. The CDR3 DNA is TGCAGCGTTGGTGATTCGGGGTCCCCTATATACAATGAGCAGTTCTTC. This gives the protein CSVGDSGSPIYNEQFF.

The CDR3 coding sequence is TGTGCCAGTAGCAGGACTAGCGGGGGGCTGAGCACAGATACGCAGTATTTT. Its protein product is CASSRTSGGLSTDTQYF. This chain connects TRBV19 to TRBJ2-3; 14 bases align to TRBD2. The CDR3 sequence is 17 residues long. In germline, CDR1 is LNHDA, CDR2 SQIVND (reference sequence). V lost 6 bases and J lost 0; bases outside the gene matches: 5.

The J gene is TRBJ1-2, the V gene TRBV6-5; 7 positions agree with TRBD1. The J segment lost 4 bases and the V segment lost 6 bases, leaving 5 bases of the junction unmatched. Germline-derived CDR1 and CDR2 are MNHEY and SVGAGI. The CDR3 sequence is 13 residues long. The CDR3 DNA sequence: TGTGCCAGCAGAGGGGACAGTAGCTATGGCTACACCTTC. Translation: CASRGDSSYGYTF.

The genes are TRBV19 and TRBJ2-7; unclear D gene. The CDR3 is made up of 14 amino acids. Per germline, CDR1 LNHDA and CDR2 SQIVND (reference sequence). V dropped 5 bases and J dropped 3 bases, with 14 bases sitting between them. The CDR3 reads CASSLQADVYEQYF. CDR3 nucleotides: TGTGCCAGTAGTCTGCAGGCCGACGTCTACGAGCAGTACTTC.

The V call is TRBV2, the J call TRBJ1-1; D is possibly TRBD1 (5 bases). The V end lost 4 bases, the J end lost 3 bases, and 9 bases lay between the germline ends. This CDR3 has 13 residues. Per germline, CDR1 SNHLY and CDR2 FYNNEI. In DNA form, the CDR3 reads TGTGCCAGCAGTGTACAGGCCGACACTGAAGCTTTCTTT. Protein product: CASSVQADTEAFF.

V usage is TRBV19 and J usage is TRBJ1-2; possible D gene TRBD1, 5 bases. CDR1 and CDR2 from the germline V gene are LNHDA and SQIVND (reference sequence). The CDR3 has 16 residues. Trimming cost V 5 bases and J 4 bases, with 20 bases left between them. The CDR3, as DNA: TGTGCCAGTAGTCCTCCCGGGGACTTTAGAATCTATGGCTACACCTTC. Translated, it gives CASSPPGDFRIYGYTF.

The chain couples TRBV9 to TRBJ2-7, with D hard to call. This CDR3 comprises 15 residues. Germline CDR1 reads SGDLS; CDR2 reads YYNGEE. Trimming shortened V by 4 bases and J by 3 bases, and 17 bases separated the two germline ends. Written as DNA, the CDR3 is TGTGCCAGCAGCACGTCGGTGGCGGCCAACTACGAGCAGTACTTC. It is translated as CASSTSVAANYEQYF.

The chain couples TRBV19 to TRBJ2-4; 12 bases line up with TRBD1. V lost 7 bases, J lost 1 base, and 11 bases stayed unmatched. This CDR3 spans 18 amino acids. CDR1 and CDR2 from the germline V gene are LNHDA and SQIVND (reference sequence). CDR3 DNA: TGTGCCAGTACCCCGGGACAGGGGGCTCGCGAGGCCAAAAACATTCAGTACTTC. Translation gives CASTPGQGAREAKNIQYF. Drawing the rest from reference TRBV19 and TRBJ2-4, the complete variable domain is DGGITQSPKYLFRKEGQNVTLSCEQNLNHDAMYWYRQDPGQGLRLIYYSQIVNDFQKGDIAEGYSVSREKKESFPLTVTSAQKNPTAFYLCASTPGQGAREAKNIQYFGAGTRLSVL.

The CDR3 DNA is TGTGCCAGCAGCTCGGGACTAGCGGGGGTCACAGATACGCAGTATTTT. It is translated as CASSSGLAGVTDTQYF. The genes are TRBV7-3 and TRBJ2-3, with TRBD2 matching over 14 bases. The V segment lost 4 bases and the J segment 2 bases; nucleotides outside the gene matches: 2. CDR1 is SGHTA, CDR2 FQGTGA, per germline. This CDR3 has 16 amino acids.

The gene calls are TRBV7-9 and TRBJ1-5, with D possibly TRBD1 on 6 matching bases. CDR1 and CDR2 from the germline V gene are SEHNR and FQNEAQ (reference sequence). V was clipped by 4 bases and J by 5 bases, with 12 bases between them. This CDR3 region has 14 residues. CDR3: CASSSTGGDQPQHF. The CDR3 nucleotides read TGTGCCAGCAGCTCGACAGGTGGGGATCAGCCCCAGCATTTT.

This clone was observed a single time. The chain is built from TRBV6-5 and TRBJ1-2; TRBD1 matches 9 bases. The germline V gene has CDR1 MNHEY and CDR2 SVGAGI. J gave up 6 bases and V 6 bases, and 8 bases lay outside the gene matches. CDR3 length: 14 amino acids. CDR3 amino acids: CASSTPTGGHGYTF. For the CDR3, the DNA is TGTGCCAGCAGCACCCCGACAGGGGGGCATGGCTACACCTTC.

On this clone: Other DNA sequences in this sample translate to the same CDR3. The CDR3 protein is CASSQESTPNYGYTF. DNA for the CDR3: TGTGCCAGCAGCCAAGAGTCGACACCTAACTATGGCTACACCTTC. This chain links TRBV3-1 (or the pseudogene TRBV3-2) with TRBJ1-2, with unresolved D. Deletions cut 0 bases from V and 0 bases from J, with 8 bases between. This CDR3 comprises 15 residues. The germline V gene encodes CDR1 LGHDT and CDR2 YNNKEL (reference sequence).

This clone was seen more than once but under ten times. The chain employs TRBV10-3 and TRBJ1-2; a weak D match, TRBD1 (6 bases). This CDR3 region has 12 residues. Trimming removed 6 bases at V and 8 bases at J, with 13 bases between. CDR1 and CDR2 from the germline V gene are ENHRY and SYGVKD. The CDR3 spells CAIRDSTIGYTF. The CDR3 DNA follows: TGTGCCATCAGGGACAGCACTATAGGCTACACCTTC.

The CDR3 bases are TGTGCCTGGACGGTAGGGGGCGCCGGCTATGGCTACACCTTC. Translated, it gives CAWTVGGAGYGYTF. The chain combines TRBV30 with TRBJ1-2, with 7 positions matching TRBD1. V was clipped by 4 bases and J by 4 bases; unmatched bases: 9. The germline gives CDR1 GTSNPN, CDR2 SVGIG (reference sequence). The CDR3 is 14 residues long. The full variable domain, rest sourced from reference TRBV30 and TRBJ1-2, is SQTIHQWPATLVQPVGSPLSLECTVEGTSNPNLYWYRQAAGRGLQLLFYSVGIGQISSEVPQNLSASRPQDRQFILSSKKLLLSDSGFYLCAWTVGGAGYGYTFGSGTRLTVV.

The rearrangement uses TRBV2 and TRBJ1-4, with TRBD1 as a possible D gene (6 bases). Deletions cut 6 bases from V and 7 bases from J, with 18 bases between. Germline V gene lookup returns CDR1 SNHLY and CDR2 FYNNEI. The CDR3 is 15 residues long. CDR3 nucleotides: TGTGCCAGCAGCCCCGAACAGGGATCAGGTGAAAAACTGTTTTTT. This gives the protein CASSPEQGSGEKLFF. Full variable domain (missing parts from reference TRBV2 and TRBJ1-4): EPEVTQTPSHQVTQMGQEVILRCVPISNHLYFYWYRQILGQKVEFLVSFYNNEISEKSEIFDDQFSVERPDGSNFTLKIRSTKLEDSAMYFCASSPEQGSGEKLFFGSGTQLSVL.

This clone was seen once. This chain links TRBV5-1 with TRBJ1-2; no clear D gene. Germline loops: CDR1 SGHRS, CDR2 YFSETQ. The CDR3 loop spans 14 amino acids. The ends were cut back, 0 bases at V and 7 bases at J, with 13 bases in the middle. The CDR3 coding sequence is TGCGCCAGCAGCTTGGCCGAGGCAACCGCTGGCTACACCTTC. Its translation is CASSLAEATAGYTF.

On this clone: One end of the junction fails to match germline, which may point to a read error. CDR3 sequence: CASSPLRGRGHVSTF. DNA for the CDR3: TGTGCCAGCAGCCCTCTCAGGGGTCGGGGACATGTTTCTACCTTT. The J gene is TRBJ1-4, the V gene TRBV7-8; D might be TRBD1 (6 bases). CDR3 length: 15 residues. Germline V lookup: CDR1 SGHVS, CDR2 FQNEAQ. Combining the CDR3 with reference TRBV7-8 and TRBJ1-4 gives the whole variable domain GAGVSQSPRYKVAKRGQDVALRCDPISGHVSLFWYQQALGQGPEFLTYFQNEAQLDKSGLPSDRFFAERPEGSVSTLKIQRTQQEDSAVYLCASSPLRGRGHVSTFGSGTQLSVL.